The entry below describes one T cell receptor beta chain. The data belong to a study of CD8 T cells in ankylosing spondylitis. Each CDR3 protein is one row after TCRdb ran MiXCR on the 5' RACE reads. The sample holds about 320,000 distinct CDR3 sequences, 11% seen once. The germline gives CDR1 SEHNR, CDR2 FQNEAQ (reference sequence). This CDR3 has 14 amino acids. The germline V and J ends were trimmed by 8 bases and 3 bases, with 16 bases remaining between them. The chain is built from TRBV7-9 and TRBJ2-5; D might be TRBD1 (5 bases). The specimen sequenced was blood, either unsorted or a sorted T cell fraction (not recorded which). This TCR was recovered from a female donor with ankylosing spondylitis or in good health (not recorded which). The DNA for the CDR3 is TGTGCCAGCGGCTCGTTCAGGGAAAAAGAGACCCAGTACTTC. Translation gives CASGSFREKETQYF.